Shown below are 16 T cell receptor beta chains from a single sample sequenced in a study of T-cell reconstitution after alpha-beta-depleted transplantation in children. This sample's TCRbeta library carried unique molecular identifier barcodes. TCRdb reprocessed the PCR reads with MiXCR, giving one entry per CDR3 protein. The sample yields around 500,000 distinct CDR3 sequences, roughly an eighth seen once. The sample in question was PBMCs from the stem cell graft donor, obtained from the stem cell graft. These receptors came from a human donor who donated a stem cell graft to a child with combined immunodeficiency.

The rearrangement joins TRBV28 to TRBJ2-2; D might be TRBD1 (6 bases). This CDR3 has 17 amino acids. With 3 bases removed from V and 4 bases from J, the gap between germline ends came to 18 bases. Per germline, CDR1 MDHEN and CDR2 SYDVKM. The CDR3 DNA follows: TGTGCCAGCAGTTTGCGATGGGGGCGCGGTTCCACCGGGGAGCTGTTTTTT. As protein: CASSLRWGRGSTGELFF.

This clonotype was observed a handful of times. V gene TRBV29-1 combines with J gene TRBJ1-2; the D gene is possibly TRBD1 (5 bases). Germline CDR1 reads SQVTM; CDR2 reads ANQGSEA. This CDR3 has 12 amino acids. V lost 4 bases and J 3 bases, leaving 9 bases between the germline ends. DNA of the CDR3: TGCAGCGTTGTAGAAGGGGACTATGGCTACACCTTC. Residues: CSVVEGDYGYTF.

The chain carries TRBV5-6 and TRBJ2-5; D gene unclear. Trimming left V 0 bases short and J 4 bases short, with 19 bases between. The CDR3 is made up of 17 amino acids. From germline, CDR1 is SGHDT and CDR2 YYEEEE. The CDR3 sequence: CASSLANGYVSGETQYF. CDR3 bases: TGTGCCAGCAGCTTGGCCAATGGATACGTTTCGGGAGAGACCCAGTACTTC.

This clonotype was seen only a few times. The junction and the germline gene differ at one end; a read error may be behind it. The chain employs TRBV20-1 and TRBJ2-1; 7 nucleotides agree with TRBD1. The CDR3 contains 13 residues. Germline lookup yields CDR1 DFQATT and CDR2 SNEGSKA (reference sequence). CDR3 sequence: CSARFMGDSPLDF. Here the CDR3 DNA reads TGCAGTGCTAGATTCATGGGGGACAGTCCCTTAGATTTC.

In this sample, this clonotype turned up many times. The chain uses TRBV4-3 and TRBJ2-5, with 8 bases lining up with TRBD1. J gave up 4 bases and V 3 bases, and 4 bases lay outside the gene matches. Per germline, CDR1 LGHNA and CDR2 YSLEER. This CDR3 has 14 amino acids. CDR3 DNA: TGCGCCAGCAGCCAGAAAACAGGGGGAGAGACCCAGTACTTC. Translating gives CASSQKTGGETQYF.

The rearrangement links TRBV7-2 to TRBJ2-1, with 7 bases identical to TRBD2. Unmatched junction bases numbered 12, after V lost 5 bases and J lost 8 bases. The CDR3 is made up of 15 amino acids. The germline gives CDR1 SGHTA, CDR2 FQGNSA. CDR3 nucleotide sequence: TGTGCCAGCAGCCGGAGGTGGGAGGGCCGCTATGAGCAGTTCTTC. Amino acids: CASSRRWEGRYEQFF.

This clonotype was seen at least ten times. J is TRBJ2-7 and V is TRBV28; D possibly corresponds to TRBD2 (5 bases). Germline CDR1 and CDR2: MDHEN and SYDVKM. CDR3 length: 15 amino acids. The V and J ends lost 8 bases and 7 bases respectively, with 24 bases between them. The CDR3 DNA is TGTGCCAGCCACGGACTTGGGGTGATCTACGAGGAGCAGTACTTC. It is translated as CASHGLGVIYEEQYF.

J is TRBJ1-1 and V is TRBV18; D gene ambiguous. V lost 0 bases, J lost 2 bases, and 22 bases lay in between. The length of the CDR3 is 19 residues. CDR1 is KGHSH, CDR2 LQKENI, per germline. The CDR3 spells CASSPPYPTIPGSNTEAFF. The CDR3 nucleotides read TGTGCCAGCTCACCACCGTATCCCACTATCCCGGGATCTAACACTGAAGCTTTCTTT.

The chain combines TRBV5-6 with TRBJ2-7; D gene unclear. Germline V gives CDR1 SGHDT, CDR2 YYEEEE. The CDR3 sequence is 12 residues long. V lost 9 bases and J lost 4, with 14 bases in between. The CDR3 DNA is TGTGCCATGAGCTTGGTAGGGTACGAGCAGTACTTC. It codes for CAMSLVGYEQYF.

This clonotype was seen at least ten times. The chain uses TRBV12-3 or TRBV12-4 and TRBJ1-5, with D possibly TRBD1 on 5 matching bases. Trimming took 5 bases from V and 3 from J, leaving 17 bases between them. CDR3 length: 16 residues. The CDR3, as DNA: TGTGCCAGCAGTATAAACCTCCAGGGTGACAATCAGCCCCAGCATTTT. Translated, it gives CASSINLQGDNQPQHF.

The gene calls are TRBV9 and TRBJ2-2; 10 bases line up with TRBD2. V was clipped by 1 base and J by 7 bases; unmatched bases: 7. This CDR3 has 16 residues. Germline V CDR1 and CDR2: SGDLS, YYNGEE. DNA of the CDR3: TGTGCCAGCAGCGTACCTTCTAGCGGGGGTGGCGGGGAGCTGTTTTTT. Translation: CASSVPSSGGGGELFF.

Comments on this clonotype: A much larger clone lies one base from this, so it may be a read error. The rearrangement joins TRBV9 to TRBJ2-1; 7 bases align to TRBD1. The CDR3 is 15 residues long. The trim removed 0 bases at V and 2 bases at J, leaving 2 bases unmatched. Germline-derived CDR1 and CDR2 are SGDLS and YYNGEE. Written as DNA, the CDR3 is TGTGCCAGCAGCGTAGCCAGGGGGACCTACAATGAGCAGTTCTTC. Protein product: CASSVARGTYNEQFF. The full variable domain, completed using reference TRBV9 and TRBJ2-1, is DSGVTQTPKHLITATGQRVTLRCSPRSGDLSVYWYQQSLDQGLQFLIQYYNGEERAKGNILERFSAQQFPDLHSELNLSSLELGDSALYFCASSVARGTYNEQFFGPGTRLTVL.

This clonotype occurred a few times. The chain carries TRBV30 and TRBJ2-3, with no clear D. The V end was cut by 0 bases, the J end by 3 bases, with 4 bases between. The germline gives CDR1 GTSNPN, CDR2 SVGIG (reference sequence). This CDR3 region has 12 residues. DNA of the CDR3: TGTGCCTGGAGTGTGGGTACAGATACGCAGTATTTT. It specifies CAWSVGTDTQYF.

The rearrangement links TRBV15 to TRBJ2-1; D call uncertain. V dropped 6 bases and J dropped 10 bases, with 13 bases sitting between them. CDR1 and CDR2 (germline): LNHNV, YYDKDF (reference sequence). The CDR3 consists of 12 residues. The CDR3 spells CATSFGSVEQFF. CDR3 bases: TGTGCCACCAGTTTTGGATCAGTCGAGCAGTTCTTC.

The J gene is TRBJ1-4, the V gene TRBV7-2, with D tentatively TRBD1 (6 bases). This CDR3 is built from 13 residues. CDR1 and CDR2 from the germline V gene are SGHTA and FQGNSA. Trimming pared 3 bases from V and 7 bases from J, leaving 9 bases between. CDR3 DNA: TGTGCCAGCAGCTTGCACAGGGTTGAAAAACTGTTTTTT. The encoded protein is CASSLHRVEKLFF.

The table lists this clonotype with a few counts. CDR3 loop: CASSALRLGQETQYF. The CDR3 DNA sequence: TGTGCCAGCAGTGCACTCCGACTAGGCCAAGAGACCCAGTACTTC. V is TRBV28 and J is TRBJ2-5; D might be TRBD2 (6 bases). Trimming removed 5 bases at V and 1 base at J, with 14 bases between. Germline V gene data show CDR1 as MDHEN and CDR2 as SYDVKM. The CDR3 consists of 15 residues.